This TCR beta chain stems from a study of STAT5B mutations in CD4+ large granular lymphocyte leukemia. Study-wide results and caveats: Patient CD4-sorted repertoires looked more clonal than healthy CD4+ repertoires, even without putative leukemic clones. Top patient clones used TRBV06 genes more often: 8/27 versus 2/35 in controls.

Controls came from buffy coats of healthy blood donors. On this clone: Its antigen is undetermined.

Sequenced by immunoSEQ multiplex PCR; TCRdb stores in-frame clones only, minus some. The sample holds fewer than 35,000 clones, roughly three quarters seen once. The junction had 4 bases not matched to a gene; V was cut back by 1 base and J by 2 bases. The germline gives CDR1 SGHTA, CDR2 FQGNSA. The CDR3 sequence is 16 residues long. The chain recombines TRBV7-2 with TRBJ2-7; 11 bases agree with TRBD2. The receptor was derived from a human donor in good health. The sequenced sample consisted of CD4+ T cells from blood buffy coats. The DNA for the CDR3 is TGTGCCAGCAGCTTAGACGCTAGCGGGAGGACCTACGAGCAGTACTTC. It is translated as CASSLDASGRTYEQYF.